This TCR beta chain originates from a study of blood T cells in healthy people across ages. For the second PCR, which ran for roughly 6 to 12 cycles, a sample-barcoded 5' primer and a J-beta primer mix were used. MiXCR, applied by TCRdb to the 5' RACE reads, yields one record per CDR3 protein. In the table there are 700,000 or so distinct CDR3 sequences, about 20% of which are singletons. Trimming took off 3 bases at V and 7 bases at J, with 13 bases between the two ends. Per the germline V gene, CDR1 is SGHTA and CDR2 is FQGTGA. The CDR3 totals 14 residues. The chain has TRBV7-3 and TRBJ2-1, with D possibly matching TRBD2 (6 bases). The TCR comes from a man in his 70s in good health. Sequenced: blood. CDR3 in amino acids: CASSFGSGANEQFF. The DNA for the CDR3 is TGTGCCAGCAGCTTCGGGAGCGGAGCAAATGAGCAGTTCTTC.